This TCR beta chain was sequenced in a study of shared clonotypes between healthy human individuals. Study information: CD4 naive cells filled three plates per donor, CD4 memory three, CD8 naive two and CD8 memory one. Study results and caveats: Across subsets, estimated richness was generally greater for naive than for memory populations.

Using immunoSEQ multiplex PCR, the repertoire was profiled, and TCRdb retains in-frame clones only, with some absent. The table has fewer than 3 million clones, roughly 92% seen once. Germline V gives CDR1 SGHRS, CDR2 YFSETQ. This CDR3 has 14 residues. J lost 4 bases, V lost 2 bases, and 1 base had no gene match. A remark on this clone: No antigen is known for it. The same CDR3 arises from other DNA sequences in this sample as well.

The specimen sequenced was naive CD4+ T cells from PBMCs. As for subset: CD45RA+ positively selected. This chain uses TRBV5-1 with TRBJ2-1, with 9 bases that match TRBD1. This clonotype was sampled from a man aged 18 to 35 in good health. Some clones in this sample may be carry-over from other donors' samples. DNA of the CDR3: TGCGCCAGCAGCTTAGGACAGGGGTACAATGAGCAGTTCTTC. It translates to CASSLGQGYNEQFF. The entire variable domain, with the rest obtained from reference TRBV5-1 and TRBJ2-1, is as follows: KAGVTQTPRYLIKTRGQQVTLSCSPISGHRSVSWYQQTPGQGLQFLFEYFSETQRNKGNFPGRFSGRQFSNSRSEMNVSTLELGDSALYLCASSLGQGYNEQFFGPGTRLTVL.